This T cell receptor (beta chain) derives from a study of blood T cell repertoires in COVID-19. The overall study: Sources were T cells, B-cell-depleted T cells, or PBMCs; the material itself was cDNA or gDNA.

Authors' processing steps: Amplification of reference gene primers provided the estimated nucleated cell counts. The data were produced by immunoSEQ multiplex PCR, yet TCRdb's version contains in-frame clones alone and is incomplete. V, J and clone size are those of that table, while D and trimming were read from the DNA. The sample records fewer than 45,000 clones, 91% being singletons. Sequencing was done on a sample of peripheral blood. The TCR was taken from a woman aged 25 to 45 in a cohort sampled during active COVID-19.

This CDR3 is CASSPGLSTDTQYF. In nucleotides, the CDR3 is TGTGCCAGCAGTCCGGGACTTAGCACAGATACGCAGTATTTT. The chain has TRBV6-5 and TRBJ2-3, with a possible D match to TRBD2 (6 bases). The CDR3 contains 14 residues. CDR1 is MNHEY, CDR2 SVGAGI, per germline. V was cut by 5 bases and J by 0 bases, with 9 bases left in between.